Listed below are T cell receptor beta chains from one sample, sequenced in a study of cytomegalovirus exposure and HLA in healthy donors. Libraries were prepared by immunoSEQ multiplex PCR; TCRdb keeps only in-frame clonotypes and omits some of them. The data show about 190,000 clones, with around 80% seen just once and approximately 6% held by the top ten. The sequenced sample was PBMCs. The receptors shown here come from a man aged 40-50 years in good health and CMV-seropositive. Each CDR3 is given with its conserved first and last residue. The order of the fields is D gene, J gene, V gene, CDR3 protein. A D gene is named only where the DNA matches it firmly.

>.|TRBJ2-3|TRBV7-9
CASSLFGGGADTQYF
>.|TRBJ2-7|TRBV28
CASSLGAGFKEQYF
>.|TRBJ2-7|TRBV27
CASRHGLLYEQYF
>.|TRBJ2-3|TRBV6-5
CASSYGQGSTDTQYF
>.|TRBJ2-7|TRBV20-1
CSARQEAEQYF
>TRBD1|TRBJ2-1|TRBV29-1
CSVLTGEVEQFF
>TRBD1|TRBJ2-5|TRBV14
CASSLFDRGHPQQYF
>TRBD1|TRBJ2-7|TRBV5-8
CASSRTGKAQYF
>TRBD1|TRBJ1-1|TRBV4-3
CASSQDPTGGLTEAFF
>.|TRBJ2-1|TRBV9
CASSVGNYRIYNEQFF
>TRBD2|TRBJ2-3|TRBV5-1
CASSYGLAGVASTDTQYF
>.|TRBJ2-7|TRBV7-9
CASSLQRGYYEQYF
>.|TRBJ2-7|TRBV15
CATSSLGEQYF
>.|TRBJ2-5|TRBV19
CASSTDGEETQYF
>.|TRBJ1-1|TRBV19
CASKTMRRTEAFF
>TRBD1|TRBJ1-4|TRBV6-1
CASRDRGFEKLFF
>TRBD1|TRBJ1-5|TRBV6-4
CASRDKMGQPNQPQHF
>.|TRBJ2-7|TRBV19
CATRGPFYEQYF
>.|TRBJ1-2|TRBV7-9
CSSSASNYGYTF
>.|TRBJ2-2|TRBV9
CASSVGSMTGELFF
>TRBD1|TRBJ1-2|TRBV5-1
CASSSLTGGDGYTF
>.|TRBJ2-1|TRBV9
CASSATTGWPYNEQFF
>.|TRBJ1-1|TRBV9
CASSSSTEAFF
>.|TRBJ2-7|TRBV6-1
CASSEIPNGSYEQYF
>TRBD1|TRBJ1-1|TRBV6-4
CASSDSPGQGVAFF
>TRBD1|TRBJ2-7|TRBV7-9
CASSAPGQTPDYEQYF
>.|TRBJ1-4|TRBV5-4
CASSFTRGSGEKLFF
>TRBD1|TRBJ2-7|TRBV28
CASSRDRVPYEQYF
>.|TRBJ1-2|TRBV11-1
CASSFDGGGQTPYGYTF
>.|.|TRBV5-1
CASSLDSLSYEQYF
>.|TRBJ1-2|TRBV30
CAWNPWGVGRGYTF
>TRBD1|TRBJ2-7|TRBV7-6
CASSLRARGHEQYF
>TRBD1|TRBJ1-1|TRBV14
CASSPRDRGFNTEAFF
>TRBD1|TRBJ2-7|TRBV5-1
CASSLATPGQTYEQYF
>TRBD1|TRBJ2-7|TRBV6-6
CASSAADRGSSYEQYF
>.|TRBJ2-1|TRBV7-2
CASSFGGGAGNELFF
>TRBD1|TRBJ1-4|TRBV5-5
CASSLQDRQGATVEKLFF
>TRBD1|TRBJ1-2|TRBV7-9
CASSADRGRVYGYTF
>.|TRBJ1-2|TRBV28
CASRRVDGYTF
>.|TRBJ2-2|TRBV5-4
CASSSRGGGTGELFF
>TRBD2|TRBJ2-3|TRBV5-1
CASSLSASGTDTQYF
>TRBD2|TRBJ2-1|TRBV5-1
CASSKTGTSGGAYNEQFF
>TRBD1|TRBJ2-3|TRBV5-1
CASSSQGEDTQYF
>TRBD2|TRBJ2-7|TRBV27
CASSGSGGVLYEQYF
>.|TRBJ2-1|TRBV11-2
CASSLEAEPYNEQFF
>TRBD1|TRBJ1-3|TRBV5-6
CASSPGVGGGNTIYF
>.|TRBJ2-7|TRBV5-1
CASSLGPDTSYEQYF
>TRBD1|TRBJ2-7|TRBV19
CAISRRQGDEQYF
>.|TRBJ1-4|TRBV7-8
CASSPIATNEKLFF
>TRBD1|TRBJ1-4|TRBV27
CASSPYYTGAPNEKLFF
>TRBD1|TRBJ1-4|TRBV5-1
CASSPGQVTNEKLFF
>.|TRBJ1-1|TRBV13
CASSFAGQNTEAFF
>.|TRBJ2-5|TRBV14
CASSQDRGWETQYF
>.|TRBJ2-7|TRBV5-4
CASSLDRAYEQYF
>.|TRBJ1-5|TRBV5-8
CASSLGSFNQPQHF
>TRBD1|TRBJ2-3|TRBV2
CASSVDRDTDTQYF
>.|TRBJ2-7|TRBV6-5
CASSYSGRLAYEQYF
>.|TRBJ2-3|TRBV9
CASSVDFADTQYF
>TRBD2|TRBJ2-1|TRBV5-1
CASSGLVAGGTNEQFF
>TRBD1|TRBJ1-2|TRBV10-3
CAISDYGTGHGYTF